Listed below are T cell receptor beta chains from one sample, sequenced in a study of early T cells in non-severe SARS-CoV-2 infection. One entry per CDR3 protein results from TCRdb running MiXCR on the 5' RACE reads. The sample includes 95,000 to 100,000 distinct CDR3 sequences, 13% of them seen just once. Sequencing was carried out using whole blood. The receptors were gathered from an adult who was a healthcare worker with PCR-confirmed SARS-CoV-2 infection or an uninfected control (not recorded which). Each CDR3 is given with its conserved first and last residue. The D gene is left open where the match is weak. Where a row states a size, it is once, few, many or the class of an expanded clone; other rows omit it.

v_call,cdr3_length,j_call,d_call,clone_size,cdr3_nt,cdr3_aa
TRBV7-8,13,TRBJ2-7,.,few,TGTGCCAGCCGCCCCCCAGTAACCTACGAGCAGTACTTC,CASRPPVTYEQYF
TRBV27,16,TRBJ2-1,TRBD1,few,TGTGCCAGCCGAACCTATGCGCTTACAGGGGACAATGAGCAGTTCTTC,CASRTYALTGDNEQFF
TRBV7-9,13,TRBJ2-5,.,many,TGTGCCAGCAGCCGAGCCCTCCAAGAGACCCAGTACTTC,CASSRALQETQYF
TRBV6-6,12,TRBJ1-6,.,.,TGTGCCAGCTCTACGTATAGCTCACCCCTCCACTTT,CASSTYSSPLHF
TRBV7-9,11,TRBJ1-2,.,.,TGTGCCAGCAGCTCCTCTATTGGCTACACCTTC,CASSSSIGYTF
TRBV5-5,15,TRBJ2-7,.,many,TGTGCCAGCAGCTTCCCCGGGACGGAAGCCTACGAGCAGTACTTC,CASSFPGTEAYEQYF
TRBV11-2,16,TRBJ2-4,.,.,TGTGCCAGCAGCTCCGGAGGCCTCCTAGCCAAAAACATTCAGTACTTC,CASSSGGLLAKNIQYF
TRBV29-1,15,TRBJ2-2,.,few,TGCAGCGGCTCGCTGGGGGCGTTGAACACCGGGGAGCTGTTTTTT,CSGSLGALNTGELFF
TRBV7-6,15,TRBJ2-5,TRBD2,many,TGTGCCAGCAGCTTGCAGATAGCGGGGCAAGAGACCCAGTACTTC,CASSLQIAGQETQYF
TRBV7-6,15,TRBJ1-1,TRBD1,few,TGTGCCAGCAGCTCACAGGGGGTTAGGGGAGGTGAAGCTTTCTTT,CASSSQGVRGGEAFF
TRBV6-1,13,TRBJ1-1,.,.,TGTGCCACCAGACGAGGGGTTAACACTGAAGCTTTCTTT,CATRRGVNTEAFF
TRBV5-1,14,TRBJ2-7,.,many,TGCGCCAGCAGCCGTGATAGTTTCGCCTACGAGCAGTACTTC,CASSRDSFAYEQYF
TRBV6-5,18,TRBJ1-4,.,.,TGTGCCAGCAGTTACTCAGTAGGGGCGCATGCAACTAATGAAAAACTGTTTTTT,CASSYSVGAHATNEKLFF
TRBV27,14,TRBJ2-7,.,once,TGTGCCAGCAGTTTCACTCCAGGGTACTACGAGCAGTACTTC,CASSFTPGYYEQYF
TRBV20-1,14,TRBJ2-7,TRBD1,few,TGCAGTGCCCAGAGGGGGACAGTGACCTACGAGCAGTACTTC,CSAQRGTVTYEQYF
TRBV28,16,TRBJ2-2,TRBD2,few,TGTGCCAGCAGTTTGCGGCTAGCGGGGGGGAACGGGGAGCTGTTTTTT,CASSLRLAGGNGELFF
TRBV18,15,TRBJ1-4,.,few,TGTGCCAGCTCACCACCGGACGGGAGCAATGAAAAACTGTTTTTT,CASSPPDGSNEKLFF
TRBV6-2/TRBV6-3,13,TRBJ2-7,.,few,TGTGCCAGCAGTTACTTTCAGACGTACGAGCAGTACTTC,CASSYFQTYEQYF
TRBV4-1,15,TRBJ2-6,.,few,TGCGCCAGCAGCCAAGATAATGGGTTTTCCAACGTCCTGACTTTC,CASSQDNGFSNVLTF
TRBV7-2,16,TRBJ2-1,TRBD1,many,TGTGCCAGCAGCTTTACCCCCGGGACAGGGGACAATGAGCAGTTCTTC,CASSFTPGTGDNEQFF
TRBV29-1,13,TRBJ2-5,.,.,TGCAGCGAGTTGGCCAGCGACCAAGAGACCCAGTACTTC,CSELASDQETQYF
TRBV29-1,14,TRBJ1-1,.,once,TGCAGCGTTGTAGCTGTGGGGGCAGGAACTGAAGCTTTCTTT,CSVVAVGAGTEAFF
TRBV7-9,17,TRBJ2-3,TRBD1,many,TGTGCCAGCAGCTCGGCCGCCACAGGGGGCAGACGAGATACGCAGTATTTT,CASSSAATGGRRDTQYF
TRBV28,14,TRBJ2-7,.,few,TGTGCCAGCAGAAGAGGGACAAGGACTATTGAGCAGTACTTC,CASRRGTRTIEQYF
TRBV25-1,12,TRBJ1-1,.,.,TGTGCCAGCAGTGAATTTGCGGGCGAAGCTTTCTTT,CASSEFAGEAFF
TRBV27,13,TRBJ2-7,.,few,TGTGCCAGCAGTTTATTAGACAGGTACGAGCAGTACTTC,CASSLLDRYEQYF
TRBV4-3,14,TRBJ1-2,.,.,TGCGCCAGCAGCCAAGATCTCCAGGGACTTGGCTACACCTTC,CASSQDLQGLGYTF
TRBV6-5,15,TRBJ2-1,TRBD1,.,TGTGCCAGCGCCCAAACCAGGGGGACCTACAATGAGCAGTTCTTC,CASAQTRGTYNEQFF
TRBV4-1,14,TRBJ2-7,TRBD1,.,TGCGCCAGCTCGGGACAGGAGACCTCCTACGAGCAGTACTTC,CASSGQETSYEQYF
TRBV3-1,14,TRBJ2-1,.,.,TGTGCCAGCACTTCGCGGGGGCCCTACAATGAGCAGTTCTTC,CASTSRGPYNEQFF
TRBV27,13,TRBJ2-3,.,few,TGTGCCAGCAGTTTGACTAACACAGATACGCAGTATTTT,CASSLTNTDTQYF
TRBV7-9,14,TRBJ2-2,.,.,TGTGCCAGCAGCTTAAAAGGGTTGACCGGGGAGCTGTTTTTT,CASSLKGLTGELFF
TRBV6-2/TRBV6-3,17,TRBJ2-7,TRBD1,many,TGTGCCAGCACCTCTCTTGGGACAGGACGAAGTCGATACGAGCAGTACTTC,CASTSLGTGRSRYEQYF
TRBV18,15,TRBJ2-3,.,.,TGTGCCAGCTCACCACCGAGCACGACCACAGATACGCAGTATTTT,CASSPPSTTTDTQYF
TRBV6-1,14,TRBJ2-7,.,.,TGTGCCAGCAGTGCCGACTGGACAGACTACGAGCAGTACTTC,CASSADWTDYEQYF
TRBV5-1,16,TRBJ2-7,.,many,TGCGCCAGCAGGTGGGGGTCCTCAGCGGGCTCCTACGAGCAGTACTTC,CASRWGSSAGSYEQYF
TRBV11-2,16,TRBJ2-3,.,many,TGTGCCAGCAGCTACAACCGCGGGCAGGCCACAGATACGCAGTATTTT,CASSYNRGQATDTQYF
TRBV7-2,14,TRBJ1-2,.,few,TGTGCCAGCAGCTTAGATCCAGGGGTCGGTGGCTACACCTTC,CASSLDPGVGGYTF
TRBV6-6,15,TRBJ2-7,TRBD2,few,TGTGCCAGCAGTTCCCGGACTAGCGGGGCGAGTGAGCAGTACTTC,CASSSRTSGASEQYF
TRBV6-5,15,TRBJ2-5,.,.,TGTGCCAGCAGACGGGACCGATCGTCGGGAGAGACCCAGTACTTC,CASRRDRSSGETQYF
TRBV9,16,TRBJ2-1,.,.,TGTGCCAGCAGCGCCCAGTTGGGACCCCAGGGTGGTGAGCAGTTCTTC,CASSAQLGPQGGEQFF
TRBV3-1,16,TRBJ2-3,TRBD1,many,TGTGCCAGCAGCCAAAGGGACAGAGCTAGCACAGATACGCAGTATTTT,CASSQRDRASTDTQYF
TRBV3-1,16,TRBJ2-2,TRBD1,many,TGTGCCAGCAGCCGACAACAGGGGGTTGGTACCGGGGAGCTGTTTTTT,CASSRQQGVGTGELFF
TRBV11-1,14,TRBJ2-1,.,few,TGTGCCAGCAGCTTAGTAGGCAGCTACAATGAGCAGTTCTTC,CASSLVGSYNEQFF
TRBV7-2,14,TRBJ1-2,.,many,TGTGCCAGCAGCTTAAGGCGGAGGGACTATGGCTACACCTTC,CASSLRRRDYGYTF
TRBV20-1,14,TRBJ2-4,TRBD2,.,TGCAGTGCTCGGCTAGCGGGGTGGGAAAACATTCAGTACTTC,CSARLAGWENIQYF
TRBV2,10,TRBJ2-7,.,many,TGTGCCAGCAGTGACGAGGAGCAGTACTTC,CASSDEEQYF
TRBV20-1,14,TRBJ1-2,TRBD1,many,TGCAGTGCTTCACCCCCGGGACAGGGTGGGGGCTACACCTTC,CSASPPGQGGGYTF
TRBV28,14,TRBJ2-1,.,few,TGTGCCAGCAGTTCCGGGGGAGTCGACAATGAGCAGTTCTTC,CASSSGGVDNEQFF